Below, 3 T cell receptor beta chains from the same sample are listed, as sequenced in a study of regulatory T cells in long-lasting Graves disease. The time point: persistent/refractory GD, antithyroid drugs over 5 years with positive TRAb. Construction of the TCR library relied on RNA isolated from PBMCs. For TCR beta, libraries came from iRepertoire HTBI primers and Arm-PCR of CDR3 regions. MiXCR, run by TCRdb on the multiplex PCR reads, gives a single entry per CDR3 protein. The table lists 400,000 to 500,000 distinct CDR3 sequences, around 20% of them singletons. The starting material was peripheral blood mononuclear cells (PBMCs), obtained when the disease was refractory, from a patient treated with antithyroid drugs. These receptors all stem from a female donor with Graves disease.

CDR3 protein: CSASAGGYEQYF. CDR3 DNA sequence: TGCAGTGCTAGTGCCGGGGGCTACGAGCAGTACTTC. The V and J genes are TRBV20-1 and TRBJ2-7, with D perhaps matching TRBD2 (6 bases). The CDR3 spans 12 residues. Looked up from germline, CDR1 is DFQATT and CDR2 is SNEGSKA (reference sequence). V lost 3 bases and J lost 3, with 9 bases in between.

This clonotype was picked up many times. The CDR3 bases are TGTGCCAGCAGCTTGTCGGTAGTAAGCAATCAGCCCCAGCATTTT. Its protein product is CASSLSVVSNQPQHF. The gene calls are TRBV5-5 and TRBJ1-5; D is uncertain. Looked up from germline, CDR1 is SGHKS and CDR2 is YYEKEE (reference sequence). V gave up 1 base and J gave up 1 base, with 9 bases separating them. This CDR3 region has 15 residues. Together with reference TRBV5-5 and TRBJ1-5, the CDR3 gives the full variable domain: DAGVTQSPTHLIKTRGQQVTLRCSPISGHKSVSWYQQVLGQGPQFIFQYYEKEERGRGNFPDRFSARQFPNYSSELNVNALLLGDSALYLCASSLSVVSNQPQHFGDGTRLSIL.

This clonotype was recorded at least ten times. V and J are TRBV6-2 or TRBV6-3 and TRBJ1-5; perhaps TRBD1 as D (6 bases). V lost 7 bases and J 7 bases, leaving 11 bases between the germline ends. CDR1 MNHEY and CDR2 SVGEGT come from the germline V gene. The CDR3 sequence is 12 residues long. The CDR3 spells CASKQGDQPQHF. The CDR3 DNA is TGTGCCAGCAAACAGGGAGACCAGCCCCAGCATTTT.